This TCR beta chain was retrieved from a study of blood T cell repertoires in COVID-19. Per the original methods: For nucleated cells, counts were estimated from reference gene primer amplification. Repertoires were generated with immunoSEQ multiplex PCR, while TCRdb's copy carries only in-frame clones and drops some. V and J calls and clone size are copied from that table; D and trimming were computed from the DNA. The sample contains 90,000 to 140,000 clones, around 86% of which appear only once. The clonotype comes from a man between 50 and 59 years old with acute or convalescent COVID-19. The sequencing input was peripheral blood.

CDR3 DNA sequence: TGTGCCAGCAGCTTAGGCCGTTACCGGGCCTACGAGCAGTACTTC. Translating gives CASSLGRYRAYEQYF. The gene calls are TRBV13 and TRBJ2-7; D gene uncertain. Trimming stripped 0 bases from V and 2 bases from J, with 11 bases between. Germline CDR1 and CDR2: PRHDT and FYEKMQ (reference sequence). The CDR3 length is 15 residues. Using reference TRBV13 and TRBJ2-7 for the parts outside the CDR3, the full variable domain is AAGVIQSPRHLIKEKRETATLKCYPIPRHDTVYWYQQGPGQDPQFLISFYEKMQSDKGSIPDRFSAQQFSDYHSELNMSSLELGDSALYFCASSLGRYRAYEQYFGPGTRLTVT.